The present entry profiles one TCR beta chain with its context. The junction does not match germline at one end; this may be a read error. This entry comes from a study of T cell changes during pregnancy in multiple sclerosis. Profiled with immunoSEQ multiplex PCR; TCRdb holds only in-frame clones, not every one. The repertoire includes tens of thousands of clones, about nine tenths of them detected once, and approximately 0.71% sits in the top ten. Looked up from germline, CDR1 is SSHAT and CDR2 is FNYEAQ (reference sequence). The CDR3 consists of 14 residues. The V call is TRBV7-7, the J call TRBJ2-5; 11 nucleotides match TRBD1. The source was peripheral blood, collected in the third trimester of pregnancy. The TCR comes from a female donor in good health, enrolled as a control in a pregnancy study. CDR3 DNA: TGTGCTAGCAGCTTAGGACAGGGGGCAGAGACCCAGTACTTC. It specifies CASSLGQGAETQYF.